This TCR beta chain was documented in a study of OX40 agonist ivuxolimab in advanced cancers. Overall study: In this trial design, patients received ivuxolimab intravenously at 0.01 to 10 mg/kg every 2 weeks.

Profiled with immunoSEQ multiplex PCR; TCRdb holds only in-frame clones, not every one. Here the sample spans 85,000 to 120,000 clones, 90% being singletons. The germline gives CDR1 SGHRS, CDR2 YFSETQ. V lost 5 bases, J lost 2 bases, and 11 bases lay in between. The CDR3 has 13 residues. Study findings and constraints: It was not determined which antigens were specifically recognized by the peripheral T cells that had undergone clonal expansion.

On this clone: Its antigen is undetermined.

This receptor was obtained from an adult with an advanced solid tumor such as melanoma, head and neck, liver or kidney cancer. The starting material was CD4+ or CD8+ T cells sorted from blood, obtained in a trial of the OX40 agonist ivuxolimab. The chain carries TRBV5-1 and TRBJ2-7; D not resolved. This chain's CDR3 is CASRVGLAYEQYF. As DNA, the CDR3 is TGCGCCAGCAGGGTAGGGTTGGCCTACGAGCAGTACTTC.